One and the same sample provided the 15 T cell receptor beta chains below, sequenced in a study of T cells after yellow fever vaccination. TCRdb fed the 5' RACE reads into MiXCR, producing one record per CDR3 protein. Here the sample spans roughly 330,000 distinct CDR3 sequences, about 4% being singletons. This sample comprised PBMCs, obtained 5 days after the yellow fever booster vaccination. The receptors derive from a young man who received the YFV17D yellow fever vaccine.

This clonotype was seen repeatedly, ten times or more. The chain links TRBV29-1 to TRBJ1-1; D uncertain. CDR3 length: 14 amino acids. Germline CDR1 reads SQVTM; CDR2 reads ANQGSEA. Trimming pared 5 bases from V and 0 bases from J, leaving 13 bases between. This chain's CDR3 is CSVPGPFMNTEAFF. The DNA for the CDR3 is TGCAGCGTTCCAGGACCGTTCATGAACACTGAAGCTTTCTTT.

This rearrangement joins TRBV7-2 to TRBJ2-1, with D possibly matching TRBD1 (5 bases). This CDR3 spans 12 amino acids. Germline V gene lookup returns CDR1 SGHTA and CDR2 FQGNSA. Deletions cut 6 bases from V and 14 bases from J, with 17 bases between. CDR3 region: CASSKGLRAEFF. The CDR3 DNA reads TGTGCCAGCAGTAAGGGGCTACGGGCGGAGTTCTTC.

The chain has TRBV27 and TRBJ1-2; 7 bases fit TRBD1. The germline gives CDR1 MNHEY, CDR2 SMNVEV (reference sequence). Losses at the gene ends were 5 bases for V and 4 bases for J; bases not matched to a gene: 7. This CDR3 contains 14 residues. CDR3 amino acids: CASSLQGIGYGYTF. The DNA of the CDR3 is TGTGCCAGCAGTCTACAGGGGATCGGCTATGGCTACACCTTC.

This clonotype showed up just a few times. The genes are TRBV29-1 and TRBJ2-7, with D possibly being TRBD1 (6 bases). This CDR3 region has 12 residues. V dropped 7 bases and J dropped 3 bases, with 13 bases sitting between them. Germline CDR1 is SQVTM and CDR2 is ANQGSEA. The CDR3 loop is CSGRTDYYEQYF. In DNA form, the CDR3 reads TGCAGCGGGCGGACAGACTACTACGAGCAGTACTTC.

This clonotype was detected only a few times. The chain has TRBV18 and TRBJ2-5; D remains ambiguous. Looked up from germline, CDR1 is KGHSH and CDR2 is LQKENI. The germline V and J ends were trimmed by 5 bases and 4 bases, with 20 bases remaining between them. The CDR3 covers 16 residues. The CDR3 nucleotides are TGTGCCAGCTCATCGCTAGTAGGACCTTGGGGAGAGACCCAGTACTTC. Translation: CASSSLVGPWGETQYF. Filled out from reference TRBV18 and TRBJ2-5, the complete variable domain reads NAGVMQNPRHLVRRRGQEARLRCSPMKGHSHVYWYRQLPEEGLKFMVYLQKENIIDESGMPKERFSAEFPKEGPSILRIQQVVRGDSAAYFCASSSLVGPWGETQYFGPGTRLLVL.

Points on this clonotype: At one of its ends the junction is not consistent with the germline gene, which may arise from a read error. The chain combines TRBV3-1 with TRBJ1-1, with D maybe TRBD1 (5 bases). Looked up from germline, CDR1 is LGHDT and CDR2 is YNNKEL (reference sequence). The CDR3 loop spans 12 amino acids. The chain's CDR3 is CACSQGFAEAFF. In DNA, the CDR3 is TGTGCCTGCAGCCAGGGCTTTGCTGAAGCTTTCTTT.

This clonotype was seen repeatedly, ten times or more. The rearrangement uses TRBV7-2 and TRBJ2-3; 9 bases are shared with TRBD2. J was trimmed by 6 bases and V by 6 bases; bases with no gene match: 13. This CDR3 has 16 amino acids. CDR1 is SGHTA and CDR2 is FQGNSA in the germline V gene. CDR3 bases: TGTGCCAGCAGTTTCAACATGCGGGGGGGCGGGGATACGCAGTATTTT. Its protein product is CASSFNMRGGGDTQYF. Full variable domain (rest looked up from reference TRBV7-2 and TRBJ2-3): GAGVSQSPSNKVTEKGKDVELRCDPISGHTALYWYRQSLGQGLEFLIYFQGNSAPDKSGLPSDRFSAERTGGSVSTLTIQRTQQEDSAVYLCASSFNMRGGGDTQYFGPGTRLTVL.

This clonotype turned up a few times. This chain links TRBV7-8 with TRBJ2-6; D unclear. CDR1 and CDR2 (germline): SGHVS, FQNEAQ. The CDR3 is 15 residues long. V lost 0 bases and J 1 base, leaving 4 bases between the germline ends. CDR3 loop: CASSLARSGANVLTF. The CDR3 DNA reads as TGTGCCAGCAGCTTAGCCAGATCTGGGGCCAACGTCCTGACTTTC.

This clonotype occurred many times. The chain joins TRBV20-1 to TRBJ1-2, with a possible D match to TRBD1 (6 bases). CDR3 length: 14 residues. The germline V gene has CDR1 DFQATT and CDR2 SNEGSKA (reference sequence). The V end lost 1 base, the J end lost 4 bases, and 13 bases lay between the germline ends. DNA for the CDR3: TGCAGTGCTAGAGTCCCAGGGGCCTCCTATGGCTACACCTTC. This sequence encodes CSARVPGASYGYTF.

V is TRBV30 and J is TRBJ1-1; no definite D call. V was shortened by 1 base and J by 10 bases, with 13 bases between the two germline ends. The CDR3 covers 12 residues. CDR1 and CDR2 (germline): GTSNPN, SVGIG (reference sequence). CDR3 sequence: CAWSATLERAFF. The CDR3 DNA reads TGTGCCTGGAGTGCGACTCTCGAGCGAGCTTTCTTT.

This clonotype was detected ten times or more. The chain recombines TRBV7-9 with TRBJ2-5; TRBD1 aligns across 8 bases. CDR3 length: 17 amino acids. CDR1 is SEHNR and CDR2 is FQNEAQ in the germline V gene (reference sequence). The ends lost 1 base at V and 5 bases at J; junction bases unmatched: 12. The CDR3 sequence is CASSLEAGGVWRETQYF. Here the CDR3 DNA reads TGTGCCAGCAGCTTAGAGGCAGGGGGCGTTTGGAGGGAGACCCAGTACTTC.

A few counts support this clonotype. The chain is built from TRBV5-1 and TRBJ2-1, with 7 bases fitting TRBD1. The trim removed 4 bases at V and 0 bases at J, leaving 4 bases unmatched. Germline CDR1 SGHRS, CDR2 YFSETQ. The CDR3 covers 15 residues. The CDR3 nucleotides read TGCGCCAGCAGCCAACAGGGGAACTCCTACAATGAGCAGTTCTTC. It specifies CASSQQGNSYNEQFF.

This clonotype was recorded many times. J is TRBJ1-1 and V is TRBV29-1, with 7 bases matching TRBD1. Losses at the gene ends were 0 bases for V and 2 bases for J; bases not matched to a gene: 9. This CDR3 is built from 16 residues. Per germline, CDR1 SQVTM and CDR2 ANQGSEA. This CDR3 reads CSVEESRGALNTEAFF. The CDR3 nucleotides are TGCAGCGTTGAAGAATCCAGGGGGGCACTAAACACTGAAGCTTTCTTT.

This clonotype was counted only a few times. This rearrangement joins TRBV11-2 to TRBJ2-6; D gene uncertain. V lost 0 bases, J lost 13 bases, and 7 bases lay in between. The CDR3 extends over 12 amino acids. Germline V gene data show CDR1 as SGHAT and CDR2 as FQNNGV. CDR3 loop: CASSLERGVLTF. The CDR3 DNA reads TGTGCCAGCAGCTTAGAACGCGGAGTCCTGACTTTC.

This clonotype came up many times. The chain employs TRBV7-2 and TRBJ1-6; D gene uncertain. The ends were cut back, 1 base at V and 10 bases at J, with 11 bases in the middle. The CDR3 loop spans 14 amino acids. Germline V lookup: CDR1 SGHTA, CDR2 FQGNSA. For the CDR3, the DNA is TGTGCCAGCAGCTTAGGGGCAGCTGGGTCACCCCTCCACTTT. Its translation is CASSLGAAGSPLHF.